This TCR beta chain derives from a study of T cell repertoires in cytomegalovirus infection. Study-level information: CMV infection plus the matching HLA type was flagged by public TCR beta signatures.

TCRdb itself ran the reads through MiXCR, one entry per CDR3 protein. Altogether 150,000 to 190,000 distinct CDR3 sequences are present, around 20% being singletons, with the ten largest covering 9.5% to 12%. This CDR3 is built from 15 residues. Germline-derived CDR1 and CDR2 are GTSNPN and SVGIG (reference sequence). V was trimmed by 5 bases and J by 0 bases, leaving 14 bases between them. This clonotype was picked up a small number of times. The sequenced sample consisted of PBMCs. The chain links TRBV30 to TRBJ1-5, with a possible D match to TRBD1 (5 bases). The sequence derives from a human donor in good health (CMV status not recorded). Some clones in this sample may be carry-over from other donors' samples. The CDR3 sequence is CAWRPRGYSNQPQHF. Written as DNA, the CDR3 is TGTGCCTGGCGCCCAAGGGGATATAGCAATCAGCCCCAGCATTTT.